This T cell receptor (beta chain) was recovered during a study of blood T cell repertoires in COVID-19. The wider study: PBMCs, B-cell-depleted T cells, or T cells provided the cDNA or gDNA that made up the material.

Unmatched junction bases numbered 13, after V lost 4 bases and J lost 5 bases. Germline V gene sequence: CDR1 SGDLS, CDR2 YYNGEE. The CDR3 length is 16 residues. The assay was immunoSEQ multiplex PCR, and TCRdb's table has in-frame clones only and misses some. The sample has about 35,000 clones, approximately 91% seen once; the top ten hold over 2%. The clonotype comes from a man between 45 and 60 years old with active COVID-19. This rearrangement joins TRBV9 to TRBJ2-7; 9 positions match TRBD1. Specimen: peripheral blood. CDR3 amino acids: CASSFQQGATSNEQYF. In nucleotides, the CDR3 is TGTGCCAGCAGCTTTCAACAGGGGGCGACGTCGAACGAGCAGTACTTC. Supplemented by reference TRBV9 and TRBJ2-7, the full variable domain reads DSGVTQTPKHLITATGQRVTLRCSPRSGDLSVYWYQQSLDQGLQFLIQYYNGEERAKGNILERFSAQQFPDLHSELNLSSLELGDSALYFCASSFQQGATSNEQYFGPGTRLTVT.